A single sample is the source of the 21 T cell receptor beta chains below, sequenced in a study of shared clonotypes between healthy human individuals. Assay used: immunoSEQ multiplex PCR; TCRdb lists only in-frame clones, some missing. There are 470,000 or so clones in the sample; 70% to 80% occur only once, and around 12% lies in the top ten. The sample was PBMCs. These receptors originate from a woman between 35 and 50 years old in good health. Some clones in this sample may be carry-over from other donors' samples.

The rearrangement links TRBV19 to TRBJ2-1; possibly TRBD2 for D (6 bases). The germline V gene has CDR1 LNHDA and CDR2 SQIVND (reference sequence). The CDR3 is 14 amino acids. Trimming took off 1 base at V and 9 bases at J, with 13 bases between the two ends. This CDR3 is CASSIVAGIVEQFF. The CDR3 DNA sequence: TGTGCCAGTAGTATAGTTGCGGGAATTGTTGAGCAGTTCTTC.

V gene TRBV7-3 combines with J gene TRBJ2-1; a weak D match, TRBD1 (7 bases). Per the germline V gene, CDR1 is SGHTA and CDR2 is FQGTGA. This CDR3 has 16 residues. V was cut by 4 bases and J by 3 bases, with 16 bases left in between. In DNA, the CDR3 is TGTGCCAGCAGCTCCCCTGCGGGACAGAACTACAATGAGCAGTTCTTC. As protein: CASSSPAGQNYNEQFF.

This rearrangement joins TRBV6-5 to TRBJ1-1, with unresolved D. Trimming removed 3 bases from V and 0 bases from J, with 14 bases in between. This CDR3 has 16 residues. Germline V gene sequence: CDR1 MNHEY, CDR2 SVGAGI. The CDR3 reads CASSYGSGLVNTEAFF. For the CDR3, the DNA is TGTGCCAGCAGTTATGGTTCAGGACTCGTGAACACTGAAGCTTTCTTT.

This clone was seen just once. The chain joins TRBV7-3 to TRBJ2-6; D uncertain. The germline V gene has CDR1 SGHTA and CDR2 FQGTGA. The ends were cut back, 4 bases at V and 0 bases at J, with 10 bases in the middle. This CDR3 region has 16 residues. In DNA, the CDR3 is TGTGCCAGCAGCTCAAGGACGAGCTCTGGGGCCAACGTCCTGACTTTC. Amino acids: CASSSRTSSGANVLTF.

The genes are TRBV6-1 and TRBJ1-2, with 7 bases lining up with TRBD1. V shed 1 base and J 5 bases; nucleotides not matched to a gene: 10. Germline-derived CDR1 and CDR2 are MNHNS and SASEGT. The CDR3 sequence is 16 residues long. This CDR3 reads CASSEGSPGGLYGYTF. The CDR3 coding sequence is TGTGCCAGCAGTGAAGGGAGCCCAGGGGGGCTATATGGCTACACCTTC.

The chain carries TRBV7-8 and TRBJ1-2; 10 bases line up with TRBD1. The CDR3 runs to 13 residues. In germline, CDR1 is SGHVS, CDR2 FQNEAQ. The V and J ends lost 5 bases and 8 bases, in that order; junction bases with no gene match: 5. The CDR3 spells CASSPRTGGGYTF. The CDR3, as DNA: TGTGCCAGCAGCCCTAGGACAGGGGGAGGCTACACCTTC.

The chain has TRBV18 and TRBJ1-4, with unresolved D. Trimming pared 0 bases from V and 7 bases from J, leaving 9 bases between. The germline V gene encodes CDR1 KGHSH and CDR2 LQKENI. The CDR3 extends over 14 amino acids. This CDR3 is CASSPPSAGEKLFF. CDR3 coding DNA: TGTGCCAGCTCACCACCGTCCGCGGGTGAAAAACTGTTTTTT.

The chain carries TRBV5-1 and TRBJ2-5, with 7 positions matching TRBD1. J lost 1 base, V lost 0 bases, and 6 bases had no gene match. Germline V gene lookup returns CDR1 SGHRS and CDR2 YFSETQ. The CDR3 is 16 amino acids. CDR3 bases: TGCGCCAGCAGCTTGGAGACAGGGATCGGCCAAGAGACCCAGTACTTC. It codes for CASSLETGIGQETQYF.

This clone has a handful of counts. The chain combines TRBV7-2 with TRBJ1-1; no reliable D call. This CDR3 has 12 residues. V lost 5 bases to trimming and J lost 4 bases, with 8 bases between them. Per the germline V gene, CDR1 is SGHTA and CDR2 is FQGNSA. As DNA, the CDR3 is TGTGCCAGCAGCAAGACTGGCACTGAAGCTTTCTTT. This translates into CASSKTGTEAFF. Variable domain in full (rest from reference TRBV7-2 and TRBJ1-1): GAGVSQSPSNKVTEKGKDVELRCDPISGHTALYWYRQSLGQGLEFLIYFQGNSAPDKSGLPSDRFSAERTGGSVSTLTIQRTQQEDSAVYLCASSKTGTEAFFGQGTRLTVV.

As regards this clone: A much larger clone is a single base away; this may be a read error. The chain uses TRBV7-9 and TRBJ2-7; tentatively, D is TRBD1 or TRBD2 (5 bases each). V was clipped by 0 bases and J by 10 bases, with 13 bases between them. This CDR3 comprises 13 residues. Germline assignment: CDR1 SEHNR and CDR2 FQNEAQ (reference sequence). Here the CDR3 DNA reads TGTGCCAGCAGCTTAGCCCCGGGACGGGGACAGTACTTC. This codes for CASSLAPGRGQYF.

The chain uses TRBV10-3 and TRBJ2-7; TRBD1 matches at 7 bases. V dropped 0 bases and J dropped 0; count of bases not matched to a gene: 8. Germline V CDR1 and CDR2: ENHRY, SYGVKD. The CDR3 has 17 residues. The CDR3 coding sequence is TGTGCCATCAGTGAGTCGTGGGGACAGAAGAGCTCCTACGAGCAGTACTTC. Translated, it gives CAISESWGQKSSYEQYF.

V and J are TRBV30 and TRBJ2-5, with 11 positions matching TRBD2. The CDR3 totals 16 residues. Germline trimming cut 2 bases from V and 4 bases from J; bases unmatched to any gene: 9. Germline CDR1 GTSNPN, CDR2 SVGIG (reference sequence). The CDR3 spells CAWSPKVAGGAETQYF. CDR3 in DNA: TGTGCCTGGAGTCCGAAAGTAGCGGGAGGGGCAGAGACCCAGTACTTC.

The V and J genes are TRBV4-1 and TRBJ2-4, with TRBD2 matching over 9 bases. CDR1 is MGHRA, CDR2 YSYEKL, per germline. The CDR3 runs to 17 residues. The V and J ends lost 0 bases and 6 bases, in that order; junction bases with no gene match: 9. The CDR3 region is CASSQEEQREVGNIQYF. CDR3 DNA: TGCGCCAGCAGCCAAGAGGAGCAGCGGGAGGTGGGAAACATTCAGTACTTC.

The chain employs TRBV18 and TRBJ2-3; perhaps TRBD2 as D (5 bases). The CDR3 sequence is 16 residues long. Trimming took 5 bases from V and 5 from J, leaving 20 bases between them. Germline V CDR1 and CDR2: KGHSH, LQKENI. CDR3 nucleotides: TGTGCCAGCTCAACCTCCTCCAGCGGAGCTGTAGATACGCAGTATTTT. As protein: CASSTSSSGAVDTQYF.

CDR3 residues: CAIRGTEETQYF. Written as DNA, the CDR3 is TGTGCCATCAGGGGGACAGAAGAGACCCAGTACTTC. V usage is TRBV10-3 and J usage is TRBJ2-5; 7 bases are a match to TRBD1. In germline, CDR1 is ENHRY, CDR2 SYGVKD. V lost 6 bases to trimming and J lost 3 bases; unmatched junction nucleotides: 1. The CDR3 spans 12 residues.

As to this clone: A far larger clone is off by one base, so a read error is likely. CDR3 region: CVWSGDSYNEQFF. CDR3 bases: TGTGTCTGGAGTGGGGACAGCTACAATGAGCAGTTCTTC. J is TRBJ2-1 and V is TRBV30; TRBD1 matches at 7 bases. Germline CDR1 reads GTSNPN; CDR2 reads SVGIG (reference sequence). The CDR3 runs 13 residues.

Concerning this clone itself: Other DNA sequences in this specimen translate into the identical CDR3. The genes are TRBV2 and TRBJ2-1, with 7 nucleotides matching TRBD2. Trimming at V came to 3 bases and at J to 4 bases, leaving 6 bases not matched to a gene. Germline CDR1 reads SNHLY; CDR2 reads FYNNEI. The CDR3 covers 15 residues. The DNA for the CDR3 is TGTGCCAGCAGTGAGGGGCTAGCGGCTTACAATGAGCAGTTCTTC. It yields the protein CASSEGLAAYNEQFF.

The J gene is TRBJ2-2, the V gene TRBV7-2; D is perhaps TRBD1 (6 bases). Germline V gene sequence: CDR1 SGHTA, CDR2 FQGNSA. The CDR3 covers 16 residues. The V and J ends lost 2 bases and 7 bases respectively, with 17 bases between them. The CDR3 spells CASSLSVGGYSGELFF. DNA for the CDR3: TGTGCCAGCAGCTTATCAGTAGGGGGATATAGCGGGGAGCTGTTTTTT.

The chain recombines TRBV4-1 with TRBJ2-7, with 7 bases that match TRBD2. This CDR3 comprises 15 residues. The ends lost 1 base at V and 2 bases at J; junction bases unmatched: 5. In germline, CDR1 is MGHRA, CDR2 YSYEKL. The CDR3 protein is CASSQGSGAPYEQYF. Here the CDR3 DNA reads TGCGCCAGCAGCCAAGGCAGCGGGGCCCCCTACGAGCAGTACTTC.

The V and J genes are TRBV5-1 and TRBJ2-1; 10 nucleotides align to TRBD1. The J segment lost 9 bases and the V segment lost 4 bases, leaving 4 bases of the junction unmatched. The CDR3 has 13 amino acids. CDR1 SGHRS and CDR2 YFSETQ come from the germline V gene. The CDR3 protein is CASSLTGGSEQFF. CDR3 DNA: TGCGCCAGCAGCCTGACAGGGGGCAGTGAGCAGTTCTTC. The full variable domain, rest sourced from reference TRBV5-1 and TRBJ2-1, is KAGVTQTPRYLIKTRGQQVTLSCSPISGHRSVSWYQQTPGQGLQFLFEYFSETQRNKGNFPGRFSGRQFSNSRSEMNVSTLELGDSALYLCASSLTGGSEQFFGPGTRLTVL.

The chain uses TRBV29-1 and TRBJ2-2, with 10 bases lining up with TRBD1. The CDR3 extends over 15 amino acids. The germline V gene encodes CDR1 SQVTM and CDR2 ANQGSEA. Germline trimming cut 5 bases from V and 2 bases from J; bases unmatched to any gene: 5. This CDR3 is CSVYGTGVNTGELFF. The CDR3 bases are TGCAGCGTTTACGGGACAGGGGTAAACACCGGGGAGCTGTTTTTT.